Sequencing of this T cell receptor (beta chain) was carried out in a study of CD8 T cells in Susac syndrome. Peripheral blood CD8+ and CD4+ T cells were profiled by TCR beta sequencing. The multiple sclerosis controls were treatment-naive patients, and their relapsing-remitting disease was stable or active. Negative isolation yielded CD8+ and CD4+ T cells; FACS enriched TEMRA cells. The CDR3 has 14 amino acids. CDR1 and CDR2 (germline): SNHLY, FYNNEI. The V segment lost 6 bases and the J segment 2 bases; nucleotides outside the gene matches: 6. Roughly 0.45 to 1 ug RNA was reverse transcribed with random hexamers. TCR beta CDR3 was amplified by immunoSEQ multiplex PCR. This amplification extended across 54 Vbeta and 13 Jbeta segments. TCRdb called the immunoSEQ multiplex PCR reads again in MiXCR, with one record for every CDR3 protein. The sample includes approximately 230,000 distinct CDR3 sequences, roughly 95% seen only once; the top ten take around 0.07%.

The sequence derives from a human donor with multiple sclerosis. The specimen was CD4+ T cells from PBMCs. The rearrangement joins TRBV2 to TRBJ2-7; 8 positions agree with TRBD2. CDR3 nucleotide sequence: TGTGCCAGCAGATATAGCGGGGCGGCCTACGAGCAGTACTTC. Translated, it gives CASRYSGAAYEQYF.